These 26 T cell receptor beta chains share one sample of origin, sequenced in a study of blood T cell repertoires in COVID-19. Some clones are missing from TCRdb's copy, which holds only in-frame ones; the method was immunoSEQ multiplex PCR. The table records nearly 95,000 clones, about 89% of them present only once. Sequenced sample: peripheral blood. The receptors here all came from a human donor with acute or convalescent COVID-19. The donor label of this sample is uncertain.

This clone showed up just once. This chain connects TRBV3-1 (or the pseudogene TRBV3-2) to TRBJ2-7, with D perhaps matching TRBD2 (6 bases). CDR1 and CDR2 (germline): LGHDT, YNNKEL (reference sequence). The CDR3 has 16 amino acids. V was pared by 1 base and J by 3 bases, with 16 bases between. In DNA form, the CDR3 reads TGTGCCAGCAGCCAAGCAAATGGAGGGAGACACTACGAGCAGTACTTC. This gives the protein CASSQANGGRHYEQYF.

This sequence joins TRBV7-3 and TRBJ2-3; TRBD2 agrees at 8 bases. Germline assignment: CDR1 SGHTA and CDR2 FQGTGA. The length of the CDR3 is 17 residues. V was clipped by 1 base and J by 2 bases; unmatched bases: 8. CDR3 sequence reads: CASSLRGTSTYTDTQYF. CDR3 bases: TGTGCCAGCAGCTTAAGGGGGACTAGTACTTACACAGATACGCAGTATTTT.

The V and J genes are TRBV3-1 (or the pseudogene TRBV3-2) and TRBJ2-3, with D maybe TRBD2 (7 bases). V was shortened by 1 base and J by 1 base, with 18 bases between the two germline ends. Looked up from germline, CDR1 is LGHDT and CDR2 is YNNKEL (reference sequence). This CDR3 contains 18 residues. CDR3 protein: CASSQATGWGGGTDTQYF. The CDR3 bases are TGTGCCAGCAGCCAAGCAACAGGGTGGGGAGGGGGCACAGATACGCAGTATTTT.

V gene TRBV5-1 combines with J gene TRBJ1-1; 8 positions match TRBD1. J lost 1 base, V lost 4 bases, and 9 bases had no gene match. Germline CDR1 is SGHRS and CDR2 is YFSETQ. The CDR3 consists of 16 residues. The CDR3 protein is CASSRSTGDTNTEAFF. The CDR3 nucleotides read TGCGCCAGCAGCAGATCGACAGGGGACACGAACACTGAAGCTTTCTTT.

The gene calls are TRBV2 and TRBJ2-1, with a possible D match to TRBD2 (6 bases). Germline values: CDR1 SNHLY, CDR2 FYNNEI. The CDR3 contains 14 residues. V shed 7 bases and J shed 1 base, with 11 bases lying between them. The DNA for the CDR3 is TGTGCCAGCACCCCCGCGGGGTCCTACAATGAGCAGTTCTTC. This gives the protein CASTPAGSYNEQFF.

About this clone: The same CDR3 can be traced to other DNA sequences in this sample. V and J are TRBV7-2 and TRBJ2-2; D is ambiguous. The CDR3 has 14 residues. Trimming cost V 1 base and J 2 bases, with 5 bases left between them. Germline V CDR1 and CDR2: SGHTA, FQGNSA. The chain's CDR3 is CASSLGSNTGELFF. CDR3 nucleotides: TGTGCCAGCAGCTTAGGTTCTAACACCGGGGAGCTGTTTTTT.

V and J are TRBV25-1 and TRBJ2-3; maybe TRBD2 (6 bases). CDR1 is MGHDK and CDR2 is SYGVNS in the germline V gene. Trimming removed 5 bases at V and 0 bases at J, with 21 bases between. This CDR3 comprises 18 residues. The CDR3 reads CASSSYGGGGRSTDTQYF. CDR3 nucleotide sequence: TGTGCCAGCAGTTCATACGGGGGAGGAGGACGAAGCACAGATACGCAGTATTTT.

The chain uses TRBV4-1 and TRBJ1-2; D uncertain. Trimming shortened V by 3 bases and J by 1 base, and 21 bases separated the two germline ends. Germline CDR1 is MGHRA and CDR2 is YSYEKL. The CDR3 loop spans 18 amino acids. Here the CDR3 reads CASSHDPGKGDLNYGYTF. CDR3 nucleotides: TGCGCCAGCAGCCATGACCCGGGAAAGGGCGACCTTAACTATGGCTACACCTTC.

This clone was found once. V is TRBV27 and J is TRBJ1-2, with 8 nucleotides matching TRBD1. The length of the CDR3 is 14 residues. Germline CDR1 is MNHEY and CDR2 is SMNVEV (reference sequence). J lost 10 bases, V lost 6 bases, and 13 bases had no gene match. The CDR3, as DNA: TGTGCCAGCAGGGGGACAGGCAGAACTTCGTACTACACCTTC. Its protein is CASRGTGRTSYYTF.

CDR3 residues: CASSFRATGLNSPLHF. DNA of the CDR3: TGTGCCAGCAGCTTCCGGGCCACAGGGTTGAATTCACCCCTCCACTTT. V is TRBV5-4 and J is TRBJ1-6; possibly TRBD1 for D (6 bases). The CDR3 is 16 residues long. The germline gives CDR1 SGHNT, CDR2 YYREEE (reference sequence). V gave up 2 bases and J gave up 7 bases, with 16 bases separating them.

The chain employs TRBV24-1 and TRBJ2-1; perhaps TRBD1 as D (6 bases). Between the trimmed V and J ends, which lost 3 bases and 4 bases, there was a span of 12 bases. The length of the CDR3 is 15 residues. The germline V gene has CDR1 KGHDR and CDR2 SFDVKD. CDR3 sequence: CATSDPGTPYNEQFF. CDR3 coding DNA: TGTGCCACCAGTGATCCTGGGACACCTTACAATGAGCAGTTCTTC.

The rearrangement uses TRBV2 and TRBJ1-2; unclear D gene. Trimming cost V 1 base and J 2 bases, with 5 bases left between them. In germline, CDR1 is SNHLY, CDR2 FYNNEI. This CDR3 has 13 amino acids. CDR3 sequence: CASSEGRNYGYTF. In nucleotides, the CDR3 is TGTGCCAGCAGTGAAGGGCGGAACTATGGCTACACCTTC.

This sequence joins TRBV11-2 and TRBJ2-3; 7 nucleotides align to TRBD1. The V segment lost 5 bases and the J segment 2 bases; nucleotides outside the gene matches: 4. Germline V CDR1 and CDR2: SGHAT, FQNNGV. The CDR3 contains 14 residues. The CDR3, as DNA: TGTGCCAGCAGCAACAGGGGTATCACAGATACGCAGTATTTT. Amino acid sequence: CASSNRGITDTQYF.

V usage is TRBV21-1 and J usage is TRBJ1-1; the D segment call TRBD1 is taken from the table without a DNA check. TRBV21-1 is deemed a pseudogene. CDR3 size: 17 residues. This CDR3 is CASSPRTETDIDTEAFF. The CDR3 DNA sequence: TGTGCCAGCAGCCCTCGGACAGAGACGGATATAGACACTGAAGCTTTCTTT.

This CDR3 is CAISDQSTDTQYF. CDR3 sequence (DNA): TGTGCCATCAGTGACCAGTCCACAGATACGCAGTATTTT. V and J are TRBV10-3 and TRBJ2-3; the D is unclear. CDR1 and CDR2 from the germline V gene are ENHRY and SYGVKD. V gave up 3 bases and J gave up 2 bases, with 6 bases separating them. The CDR3 has 13 residues.

The rearrangement links TRBV7-9 to TRBJ2-5; D is possibly TRBD2 (5 bases). The V end lost 2 bases, the J end lost 5 bases, and 9 bases lay between the germline ends. CDR3 length: 13 amino acids. In germline, CDR1 is SEHNR, CDR2 FQNEAQ (reference sequence). CDR3 sequence reads: CASSLLRVETQYF. CDR3 bases: TGTGCCAGCAGCTTATTGAGGGTGGAGACCCAGTACTTC.

The J gene is TRBJ2-3, the V gene TRBV5-4, with D maybe TRBD2 (6 bases). This CDR3 is 17 amino acids long. Germline V gene lookup returns CDR1 SGHNT and CDR2 YYREEE (reference sequence). V shed 0 bases and J shed 6 bases, with 20 bases lying between them. CDR3 in amino acids: CASSLGLSERRADTQYF. The CDR3 DNA reads TGTGCCAGCAGCTTGGGGCTATCTGAGAGGAGGGCCGATACGCAGTATTTT. Variable domain in full (rest from reference TRBV5-4 and TRBJ2-3): ETGVTQSPTHLIKTRGQQVTLRCSSQSGHNTVSWYQQALGQGPQFIFQYYREEENGRGNFPPRFSGLQFPNYSSELNVNALELDDSALYLCASSLGLSERRADTQYFGPGTRLTVL.

As for this clone: One end of the junction does not line up with germline, which may come from a read error. V and J are TRBV6-2 or TRBV6-3 and TRBJ2-1, with no clear D. This CDR3 is built from 11 residues. The germline V gene encodes CDR1 MNHEY and CDR2 SVGEGT. The CDR3 DNA reads TGTGCCAGCAGTAACTACTATGAGCAGTTCTTC. Translated, it gives CASSNYYEQFF.

The chain couples TRBV9 to TRBJ1-6; the match to TRBD1 covers 8 bases. The CDR3 spans 15 residues. The V segment lost 3 bases and the J segment 7 bases; nucleotides outside the gene matches: 6. Per germline, CDR1 SGDLS and CDR2 YYNGEE. The CDR3 DNA is TGTGCCAGCAGCGCAGACAGACAGGGGAATTCACCCCTCCACTTT. Translation gives CASSADRQGNSPLHF.

The chain uses TRBV5-6 and TRBJ1-3; no firm D call. The V gene lost 4 bases and the J gene lost 0 bases, with 14 bases spanning the gap. In germline, CDR1 is SGHDT, CDR2 YYEEEE. The CDR3 is 16 amino acids. CDR3 loop: CASSLFGRDSGNTIYF. CDR3 sequence (DNA): TGTGCCAGCAGCCTGTTTGGGCGAGACTCTGGAAACACCATATATTTT. The whole variable domain, filled in from reference TRBV5-6 and TRBJ1-3, reads DAGVTQSPTHLIKTRGQQVTLRCSPKSGHDTVSWYQQALGQGPQFIFQYYEEEERQRGNFPDRFSGHQFPNYSSELNVNALLLGDSALYLCASSLFGRDSGNTIYFGEGSWLTVV.

This clone was picked up one time. This chain links TRBV9 with TRBJ1-3; 7 nucleotides match TRBD1. Germline V gene data show CDR1 as SGDLS and CDR2 as YYNGEE. The CDR3 has 15 residues. Trimming removed 0 bases from V and 3 bases from J; junction bases left unmatched: 3. Here the CDR3 reads CASSVVDRVGNTIYF. In nucleotides, the CDR3 is TGTGCCAGCAGCGTAGTTGACAGGGTTGGAAACACCATATATTTT.

The chain carries TRBV5-1 and TRBJ2-1, with 8 bases lining up with TRBD2. The V gene end was trimmed by 0 bases and the J gene end by 4 bases; junction bases not matched to a gene: 6. This CDR3 has 16 residues. Germline CDR1 reads SGHRS; CDR2 reads YFSETQ. This CDR3 reads CASSLEGTSDYNEQFF. The CDR3 region has the DNA TGCGCCAGCAGCTTGGAAGGGACTAGTGATTACAATGAGCAGTTCTTC.

This clone is a singleton in its sample. The genes are TRBV5-1 and TRBJ2-6; the D gene is possibly TRBD1 (5 bases). The V end lost 6 bases, the J end lost 4 bases, and 20 bases lay between the germline ends. Germline V gene sequence: CDR1 SGHRS, CDR2 YFSETQ. This CDR3 region has 17 residues. As DNA, the CDR3 is TGCGCCAGCAACCCAGGCAGGCGGCAGGGAGGGGCCAACGTCCTGACTTTC. This translates into CASNPGRRQGGANVLTF.

The V gene is TRBV5-1, the J gene TRBJ2-5, with 11 nucleotides matching TRBD1. Germline V gene data show CDR1 as SGHRS and CDR2 as YFSETQ. Losses at the gene ends were 3 bases for V and 3 bases for J; bases not matched to a gene: 7. CDR3 size: 16 residues. The CDR3: CASSSRTGGKEETQYF. CDR3 nucleotide sequence: TGCGCCAGCAGCTCGAGGACAGGGGGCAAGGAAGAGACCCAGTACTTC.

V and J are TRBV3-1 (or the pseudogene TRBV3-2) and TRBJ2-3; a weak D match, TRBD2 (7 bases). V was cut by 1 base and J by 5 bases, with 16 bases left in between. This CDR3 region has 16 residues. From germline, CDR1 is LGHDT and CDR2 YNNKEL (reference sequence). The CDR3 is CASSQGEVGGQDTQYF. The CDR3 DNA reads as TGTGCCAGCAGCCAAGGGGAGGTGGGGGGGCAAGATACGCAGTATTTT.

This clone was counted a single time. The J gene is TRBJ2-1, the V gene TRBV7-2; 7 nucleotides match TRBD2. J gave up 4 bases and V 3 bases, and 3 bases lay outside the gene matches. The CDR3 length is 14 residues. Germline V gene data show CDR1 as SGHTA and CDR2 as FQGNSA. The CDR3 DNA follows: TGTGCCAGCAGCTTTCCCGGGAGGTACAATGAGCAGTTCTTC. This gives the protein CASSFPGRYNEQFF. The full variable domain, in which reference TRBV7-2 and TRBJ2-1 provide the parts outside the CDR3, is GAGVSQSPSNKVTEKGKDVELRCDPISGHTALYWYRQSLGQGLEFLIYFQGNSAPDKSGLPSDRFSAERTGGSVSTLTIQRTQQEDSAVYLCASSFPGRYNEQFFGPGTRLTVL.